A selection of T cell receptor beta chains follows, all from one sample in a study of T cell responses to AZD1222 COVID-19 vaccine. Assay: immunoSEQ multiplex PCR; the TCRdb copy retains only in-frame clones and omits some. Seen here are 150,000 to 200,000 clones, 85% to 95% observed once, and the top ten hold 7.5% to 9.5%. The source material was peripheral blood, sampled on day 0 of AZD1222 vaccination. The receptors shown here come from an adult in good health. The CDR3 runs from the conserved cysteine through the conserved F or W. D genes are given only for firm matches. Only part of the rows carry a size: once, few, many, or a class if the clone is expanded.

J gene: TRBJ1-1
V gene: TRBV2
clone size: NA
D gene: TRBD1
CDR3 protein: CASSKDRAMNTEAFF
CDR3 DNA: TGTGCCAGCAGTAAGGACAGGGCAATGAACACTGAAGCTTTCTTT

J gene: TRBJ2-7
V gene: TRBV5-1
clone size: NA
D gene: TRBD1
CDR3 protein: CASSAADRGRYEQYF
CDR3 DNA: TGCGCCAGCAGCGCCGCAGACAGGGGGCGGTACGAGCAGTACTTC

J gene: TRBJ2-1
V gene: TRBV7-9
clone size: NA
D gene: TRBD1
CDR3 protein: CASSLALGTGNFNEQFF
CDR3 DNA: TGTGCCAGCAGCTTAGCGCTGGGGACAGGCAACTTCAATGAGCAGTTCTTC

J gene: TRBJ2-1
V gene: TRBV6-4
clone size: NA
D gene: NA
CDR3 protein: CASSRTANNEQFF
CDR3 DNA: TGTGCCAGCAGTAGGACGGCCAACAATGAGCAGTTCTTC

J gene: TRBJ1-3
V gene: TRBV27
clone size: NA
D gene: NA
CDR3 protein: CASSLGRDGNTIYF
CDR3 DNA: TGTGCCAGCAGCCTCGGAAGAGATGGAAACACCATATATTTT

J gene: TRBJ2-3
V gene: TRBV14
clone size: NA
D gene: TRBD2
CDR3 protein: CASNLAGLSTDTQYF
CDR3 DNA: TGTGCCAGCAACCTAGCGGGACTAAGCACAGATACGCAGTATTTT

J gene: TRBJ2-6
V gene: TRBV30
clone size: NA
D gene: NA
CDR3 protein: CACPRSSGANVLTF
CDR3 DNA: TGTGCCTGCCCTCGGAGCTCTGGGGCCAACGTCCTGACTTTC

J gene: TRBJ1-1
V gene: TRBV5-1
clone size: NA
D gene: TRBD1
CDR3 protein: CASSLGTGHAMNTEAFF
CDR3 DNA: TGCGCCAGCAGCTTGGGGACAGGACATGCCATGAACACTGAAGCTTTCTTT

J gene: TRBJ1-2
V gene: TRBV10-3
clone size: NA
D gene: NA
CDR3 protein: CAISEGGFRTNYGYTF
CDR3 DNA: TGTGCCATCAGTGAGGGGGGGTTCAGGACTAACTATGGCTACACCTTC

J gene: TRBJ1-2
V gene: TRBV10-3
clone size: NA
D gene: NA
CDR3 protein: CAISDPGGSYGYTF
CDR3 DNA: TGTGCCATCAGTGACCCCGGGGGGTCTTATGGCTACACCTTC

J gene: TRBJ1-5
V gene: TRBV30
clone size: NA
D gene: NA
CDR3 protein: CAWGVSNQPQHF
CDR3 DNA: TGTGCCTGGGGTGTGAGCAATCAGCCCCAGCATTTT

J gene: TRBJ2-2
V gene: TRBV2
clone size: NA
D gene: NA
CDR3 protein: CASRRGTGELFF
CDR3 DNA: TGTGCCAGCAGGAGGGGTACCGGGGAGCTGTTTTTT

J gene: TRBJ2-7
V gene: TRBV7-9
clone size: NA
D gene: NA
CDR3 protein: CASSFPGDEQYF
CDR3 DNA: TGTGCCAGCAGCTTCCCGGGAGACGAGCAGTACTTC

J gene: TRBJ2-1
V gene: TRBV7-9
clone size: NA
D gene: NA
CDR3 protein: CASSLKGEGYEQFF
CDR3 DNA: TGTGCCAGCAGCTTAAAGGGAGAAGGGTATGAGCAGTTCTTC

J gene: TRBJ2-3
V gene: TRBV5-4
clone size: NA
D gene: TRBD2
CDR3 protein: CASSSPGTSATDTQYF
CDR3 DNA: TGTGCCAGCAGCTCCCCCGGGACTAGCGCCACAGATACGCAGTATTTT

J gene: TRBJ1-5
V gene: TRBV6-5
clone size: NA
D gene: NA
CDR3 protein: CASRGTRGGGQPQHF
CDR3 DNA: TGTGCCAGCAGGGGGACCAGAGGGGGAGGTCAGCCCCAGCATTTT

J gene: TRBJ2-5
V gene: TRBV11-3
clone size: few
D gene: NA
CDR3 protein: CASSLSRKEETQYF
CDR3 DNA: TGTGCCAGCAGCTTATCTAGAAAAGAAGAGACCCAGTACTTC

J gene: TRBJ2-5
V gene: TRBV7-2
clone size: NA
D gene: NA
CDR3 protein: CASEFLRDSQETQYF
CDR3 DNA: TGTGCCAGCGAGTTCCTCCGGGACTCTCAAGAGACCCAGTACTTC

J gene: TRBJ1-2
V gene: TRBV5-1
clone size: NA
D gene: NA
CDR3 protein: CASSLDREDYTF
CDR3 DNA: TGCGCCAGCAGCTTGGACCGGGAGGACTACACCTTC

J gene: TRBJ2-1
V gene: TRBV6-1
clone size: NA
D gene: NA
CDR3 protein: CASSEAPAGSYNEQFF
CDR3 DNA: TGTGCCAGCAGTGAAGCCCCAGCGGGCTCCTACAATGAGCAGTTCTTC

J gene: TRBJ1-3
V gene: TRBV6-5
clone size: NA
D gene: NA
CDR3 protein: CASSSDGQVGNTIYF
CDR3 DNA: TGTGCCAGCAGTTCTGACGGGCAGGTGGGAAACACCATATATTTT

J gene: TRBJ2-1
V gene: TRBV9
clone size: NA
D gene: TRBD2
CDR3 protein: CASSASSGNSYNEQFF
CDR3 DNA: TGTGCCAGCAGTGCCTCTAGCGGCAACTCCTACAATGAGCAGTTCTTC

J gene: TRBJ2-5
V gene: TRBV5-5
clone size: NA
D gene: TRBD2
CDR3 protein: CASSSDAGGLETQYF
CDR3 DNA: TGTGCCAGCAGCTCAGATGCGGGAGGGCTGGAGACCCAGTACTTC

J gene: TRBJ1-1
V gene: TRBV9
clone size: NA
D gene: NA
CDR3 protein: CASSVSDGVEAFF
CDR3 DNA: TGTGCCAGCAGCGTAAGCGATGGGGTTGAAGCTTTCTTT

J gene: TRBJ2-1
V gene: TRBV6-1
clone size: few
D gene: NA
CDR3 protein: CASSEPLKGYSYNEQFF
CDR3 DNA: TGTGCCAGCAGTGAACCGCTAAAGGGATATTCGTACAATGAGCAGTTCTTC

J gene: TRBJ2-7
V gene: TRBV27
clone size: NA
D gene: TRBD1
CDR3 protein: CASSYRGVYEQYF
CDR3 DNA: TGTGCCAGCAGTTACAGGGGAGTCTACGAGCAGTACTTC

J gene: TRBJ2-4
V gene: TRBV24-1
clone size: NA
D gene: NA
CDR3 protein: CATSDSYPGIQYF
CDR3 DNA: TGTGCCACCAGTGACTCCTACCCTGGGATTCAGTACTTC

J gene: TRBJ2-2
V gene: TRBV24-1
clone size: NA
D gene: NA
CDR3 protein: CATSAQGNGELFF
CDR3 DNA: TGTGCCACCAGTGCGCAGGGCAACGGGGAGCTGTTTTTT

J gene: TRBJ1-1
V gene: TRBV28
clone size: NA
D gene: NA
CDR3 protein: CASMENRVPEAFF
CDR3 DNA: TGTGCCAGCATGGAGAACAGGGTCCCTGAAGCTTTCTTT

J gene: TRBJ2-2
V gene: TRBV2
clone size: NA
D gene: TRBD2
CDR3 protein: CASSEGGLAGSGELFF
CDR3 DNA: TGTGCCAGCAGTGAAGGGGGGTTAGCGGGGTCCGGGGAGCTGTTTTTT

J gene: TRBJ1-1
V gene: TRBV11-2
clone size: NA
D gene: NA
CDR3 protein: CASSPGLRGSNTEAFF
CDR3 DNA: TGTGCCAGCAGCCCGGGGCTCAGGGGATCGAACACTGAAGCTTTCTTT

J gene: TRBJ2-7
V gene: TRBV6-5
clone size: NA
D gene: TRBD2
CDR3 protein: CATKGVREEYEQYF
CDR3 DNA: TGTGCCACCAAAGGGGTGCGGGAGGAGTACGAGCAGTACTTC

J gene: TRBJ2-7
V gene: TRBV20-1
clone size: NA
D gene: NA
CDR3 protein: CSASWDIYYEQYF
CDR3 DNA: TGCAGTGCTAGTTGGGACATATACTACGAGCAGTACTTC

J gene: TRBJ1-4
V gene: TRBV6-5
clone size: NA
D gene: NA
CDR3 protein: CASHTPGGAYEKLFF
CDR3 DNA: TGTGCCAGCCACACCCCGGGGGGCGCGTATGAAAAACTGTTTTTT

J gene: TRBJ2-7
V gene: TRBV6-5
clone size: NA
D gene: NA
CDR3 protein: CASTARETGYEQYF
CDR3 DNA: TGTGCCAGCACCGCCAGGGAAACGGGCTACGAGCAGTACTTC

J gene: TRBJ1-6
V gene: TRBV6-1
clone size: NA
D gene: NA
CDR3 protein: CASSEDRVSYNSPLHF
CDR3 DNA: TGTGCCAGCAGTGAAGACAGGGTATCCTATAATTCACCCCTCCACTTT

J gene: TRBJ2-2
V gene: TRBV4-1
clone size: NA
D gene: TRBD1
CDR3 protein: CASSQQDDRGRTGELFF
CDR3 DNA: TGCGCCAGCAGCCAACAAGATGACAGGGGGCGGACCGGGGAGCTGTTTTTT

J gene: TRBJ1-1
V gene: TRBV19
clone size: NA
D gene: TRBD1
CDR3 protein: CASSPQGAVNTEAFF
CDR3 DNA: TGTGCCAGTAGCCCGCAGGGGGCCGTGAACACTGAAGCTTTCTTT

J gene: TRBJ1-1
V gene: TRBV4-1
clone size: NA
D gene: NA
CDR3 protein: CASSQEVRGVNTEAFF
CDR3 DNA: TGCGCCAGCAGCCAAGAGGTGAGGGGAGTGAACACTGAAGCTTTCTTT

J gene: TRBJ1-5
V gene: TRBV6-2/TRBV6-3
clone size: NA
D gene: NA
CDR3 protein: CASSTPSGPNQPQHF
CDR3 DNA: TGTGCCAGCAGTACCCCCTCGGGGCCCAATCAGCCCCAGCATTTT

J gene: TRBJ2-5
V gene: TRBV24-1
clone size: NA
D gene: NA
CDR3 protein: CATSRPGVGETQYF
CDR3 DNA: TGTGCCACCAGTCGTCCGGGAGTGGGAGAGACCCAGTACTTC

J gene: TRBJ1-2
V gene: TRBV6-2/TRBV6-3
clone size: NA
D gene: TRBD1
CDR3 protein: CASSYNPDRADGYTF
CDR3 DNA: TGTGCCAGCAGTTACAACCCGGACAGGGCTGATGGCTACACCTTC

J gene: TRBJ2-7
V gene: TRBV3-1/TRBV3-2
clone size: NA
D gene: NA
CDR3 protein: CASSRRGEQYF
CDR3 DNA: TGTGCCAGCAGCCGGAGGGGCGAGCAGTACTTC

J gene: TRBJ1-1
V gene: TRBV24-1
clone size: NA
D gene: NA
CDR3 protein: CATSDQRLGTEAFF
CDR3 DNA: TGTGCCACCAGTGATCAGAGACTCGGGACTGAAGCTTTCTTT

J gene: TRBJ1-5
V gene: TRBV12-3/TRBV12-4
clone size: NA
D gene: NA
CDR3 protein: CASQKRSNQPQHF
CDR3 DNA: TGTGCCAGCCAAAAAAGGAGCAATCAGCCCCAGCATTTT